This record covers a single T cell receptor (beta chain). The record originates from a study of blood T cell repertoires in COVID-19. Study at large: The samples span acute and convalescent COVID-19 from the United States, Italy and Spain. PBMCs, B-cell-depleted T cells, or T cells provided the cDNA or gDNA that made up the material.

CDR1 and CDR2 from the germline V gene are GTSNPN and SVGIG (reference sequence). Trimming left V 4 bases short and J 8 bases short, with 17 bases between. CDR3 length equals 13 residues. Per the study methods: Researchers report that nucleated cell counts were estimated from reference gene primer amplification. Some clones are missing from TCRdb's copy, which holds only in-frame ones; the method was immunoSEQ multiplex PCR. V and J calls and clone size are copied from that table; D and trimming were computed from the DNA. The sample carries more than 150,000 clones, roughly 87% recorded once. All recovered Cohort 3 donors got two negative PCRs, got clearance, or saw symptom resolution.

V and J are TRBV30 and TRBJ1-1; the D gene is possibly TRBD1 (6 bases). The sequence was collected from a woman aged 45-65 years who had recovered from COVID-19. Material: PBMCs or T cells enriched from blood (not recorded which). The DNA for the CDR3 is TGTGCCTGGATCCTGTCCGGACAGCGGGAAGCTTTCTTT. Protein: CAWILSGQREAFF.